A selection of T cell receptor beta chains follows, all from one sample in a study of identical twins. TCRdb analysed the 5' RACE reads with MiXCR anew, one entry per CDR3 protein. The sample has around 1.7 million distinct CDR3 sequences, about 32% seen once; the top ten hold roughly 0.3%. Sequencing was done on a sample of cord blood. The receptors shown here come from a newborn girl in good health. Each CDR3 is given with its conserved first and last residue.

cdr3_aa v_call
CASSFTGGTQETQYF TRBV27
CAREGVMNTEAFF TRBV2
CASSLASALNEKLFF TRBV7-2
CASSKTVRDPYEQYF TRBV21-1
CASSFRYTDTQYF TRBV5-1
CASSDLAVTDTQYF TRBV28
CASSLFGPHRAFF TRBV5-1
CASREPGPRSDGYTF TRBV6-1
CASSLAGLAGGTKTDTQYF TRBV7-9
CASSDRRTSGIIGTQYF TRBV28
CASSSTSGIDEQYF TRBV7-9
CASSLAKSVVQGGRTQYF TRBV5-5
CAGSGRRDRVYGNQPQHF TRBV6-1
CASSSKRGATDTQYF TRBV7-9
CASSLRDPQYNEQFF TRBV5-1
CASGWTASSYNEQFF TRBV27
CACSLLRGFAQFF TRBV28
CASRGQVGMYEQYF TRBV27
CSARHSNEKLFF TRBV20-1
CASSFVRGSTGELFF TRBV27
CASSSRSGQTTDTQYF TRBV7-9
CASSVVRMGRGYQPQHF TRBV9
CASTPAAPTDPQYF TRBV6-5
CASSQRGATDTQYF TRBV3-1
CASRGNGQGRNIQYF TRBV28
CASSLGVDYGYTF TRBV27
CASSGRGHEQYF TRBV10-2
CASNRQGLAGGGVYEQYF TRBV28
CASSPPARRGVFRNSPLHF TRBV27
CASSLGTSGVHEQYF TRBV5-1
CASLRERETQYF TRBV12-5
CASSVTGTHNSPLHF TRBV27
CASSLLGRQGLYNEQFF TRBV27
CASSYSYRGSYEQYF TRBV6-5
CASSPNLQGINQPQHF TRBV18
CSARVAGGLGGSLHNEQFF TRBV20-1
CASSLGQGNRRNTEAFF TRBV5-1